A single sample gave rise to the 6 T cell receptor beta chains below, sequenced in a study of T cell responses to AZD1222 COVID-19 vaccine. Clones were sequenced by immunoSEQ multiplex PCR, and TCRdb holds only the in-frame ones, with some missing. The sample holds about 140,000 clones, over 90% seen once. Sequences were derived from peripheral blood, sampled 28 days after the second AZD1222 dose. The source is an adult who received the AZD1222 COVID-19 vaccine.

The V gene is TRBV7-9, the J gene TRBJ1-2; TRBD1 aligns across 9 bases. V gave up 4 bases and J gave up 2 bases; unmatched junction bases: 8. This CDR3 is built from 16 residues. Germline CDR1 is SEHNR and CDR2 is FQNEAQ (reference sequence). The CDR3 region has the DNA TGTGCCAGCAGCTACGACAGGGGGACCCTAAACTATGGCTACACCTTC. Protein product: CASSYDRGTLNYGYTF.

The CDR3 coding sequence is TGCAGCGTTAAAGGAACAGGGTACGACAATGAGCAGTTCTTC. Protein product: CSVKGTGYDNEQFF. The chain links TRBV29-1 to TRBJ2-1; a possible D gene is TRBD1 (6 bases). The CDR3 extends over 14 amino acids. Germline CDR1 is SQVTM and CDR2 is ANQGSEA. With 5 bases removed from V and 5 bases from J, the gap between germline ends came to 16 bases.

The chain combines TRBV15 with TRBJ1-6; TRBD1 matches 10 bases. The J segment lost 10 bases and the V segment lost 3 bases, leaving 9 bases of the junction unmatched. The CDR3 is 16 residues long. The germline gives CDR1 LNHNV, CDR2 YYDKDF (reference sequence). As DNA, the CDR3 is TGTGCCACCAGCAGGGCCCCGGGACAGGGGTACTCACCCCTCCACTTT. Translated: CATSRAPGQGYSPLHF.

The V and J genes are TRBV6-6 and TRBJ1-3, with TRBD1 as a possible D gene (6 bases). V dropped 5 bases and J dropped 4 bases, with 12 bases sitting between them. Germline assignment: CDR1 MNHNY and CDR2 SVGAGI (reference sequence). The CDR3 spans 14 residues. The CDR3 is CASSPGVSGNTIYF. CDR3 coding DNA: TGTGCCAGCAGTCCAGGGGTTTCGGGAAACACCATATATTTT.

The chain carries TRBV27 and TRBJ2-5, with no clear D. The CDR3 is made up of 13 amino acids. Trimming cost V 4 bases and J 1 base, with 7 bases left between them. Germline V gives CDR1 MNHEY, CDR2 SMNVEV (reference sequence). This CDR3 reads CASSSPLQETQYF. CDR3 in DNA: TGTGCCAGCAGTTCCCCCCTCCAAGAGACCCAGTACTTC.

The chain couples TRBV12-5 to TRBJ2-3; 7 bases match TRBD1. Germline V gene sequence: CDR1 LGHNT, CDR2 FRNRAP. After removal of 1 base from V and 10 bases from J, the junction contained 5 bases not matched to a gene. The CDR3 loop spans 13 amino acids. CDR3 bases: TGTGCTAGTGGTTTGGCCGTTACAGGGGCGCAGTATTTT. Amino acids: CASGLAVTGAQYF. Full variable domain (outside the CDR3, taken from reference TRBV12-5 and TRBJ2-3): DARVTQTPRHKVTEMGQEVTMRCQPILGHNTVFWYRQTMMQGLELLAYFRNRAPLDDSGMPKDRFSAEMPDATLATLKIQPSEPRDSAVYFCASGLAVTGAQYFGPGTRLTVL.